This TCR beta chain was sequenced in a study of T cell responses to AZD1222 COVID-19 vaccine. CDR3 length: 13 amino acids. Per the germline V gene, CDR1 is SQVTM and CDR2 is ANQGSEA. Trimming stripped 5 bases from V and 3 bases from J, with 13 bases between. Findings of the study overall: Spike-specific TCR breadth and depth rose after two AZD1222 doses. The donor group comprised mostly white British people and more females; the analysis possibly underestimated clonal diversity. As reported, nearly half of all spike-specific TCRs target variant regions that are unmutated.

Using immunoSEQ multiplex PCR, the repertoire was profiled, and TCRdb retains in-frame clones only, with some absent. The profile shows 130,000 to 150,000 clones, approximately 90% of them singletons. As regards this clone: The antigen remains unidentified.

The chain has TRBV29-1 and TRBJ1-1; possible D gene TRBD1, 5 bases. The sequence derives from an adult in good health. Source: peripheral blood, taken on day 0 of MenACWY control vaccination. This CDR3 is CSVIGRVDTEAFF. The CDR3 coding sequence is TGCAGCGTTATCGGCAGGGTGGACACTGAAGCTTTCTTT.